These T cell receptor beta chains were read from a single sample in a study of T cell repertoires in cytomegalovirus infection. Their specific antigens are unknown. TCRdb ran MiXCR on the reads and lists one entry per CDR3 protein. The table includes just under 500,000 distinct CDR3 sequences, about 33% detected once. Sequencing was performed on cultured PBMCs, taken from culture after CMV antigen stimulation. The receptors were gathered from a human donor in good health (CMV status not recorded). Some clones in this sample may be carry-over from other donors' samples. CDR3s include the opening cysteine and the closing phenylalanine or tryptophan. D genes are given only for firm matches. The size field is filled for only some rows; it gives once, few, many or a size class.

v_call	d_call	j_call	clone_size	cdr3_nt	cdr3_aa
TRBV6-5	NA	TRBJ2-7	NA	TGTGCCAGCAGTTACTCACACGCCTTGGGCGGGGCCGGTTACGAGCAGTACTTC	CASSYSHALGGAGYEQYF
TRBV7-6	NA	TRBJ1-1	many	TGTGCCAGCAGCTTATCCTCGGGATACAAAACTGAAGCTTTCTTT	CASSLSSGYKTEAFF
TRBV24-1	NA	TRBJ1-5	NA	TGTGCCACCAGTGACTCTAACGGGGGCCGCAAGCCCCAGCATTTT	CATSDSNGGRKPQHF
TRBV7-2	NA	TRBJ2-3	many	TGTGCCAGCAGCTTCTCAGCGGGCACAGATACGCAGTATTTT	CASSFSAGTDTQYF
TRBV5-4	TRBD1	TRBJ2-3	NA	TGTGCCAGCAGTTTTCAGGGGGTTGAAGATACGCAGTATTTT	CASSFQGVEDTQYF
TRBV5-1	NA	TRBJ1-1	NA	TGCGCCAGCAGCTTGGCGGCAGGGGCGCGGAACACTGAAGCTTTCTTT	CASSLAAGARNTEAFF
TRBV7-2	NA	TRBJ1-3	many	TGTGCCAGCAGCTTGGCCGGGACACCTGGAAACACCATATATTTT	CASSLAGTPGNTIYF
TRBV7-2	NA	TRBJ2-3	many	TGTGCCAGCAGCTCCTCCCCCAAAGGAGATACGCAGTATTTT	CASSSSPKGDTQYF
TRBV18	NA	TRBJ2-5	NA	TGTGCCAGCTTACCTCAGGCACAAGAGACCCAGTACTTC	CASLPQAQETQYF
TRBV11-2	TRBD1	TRBJ1-1	few	TGTGCCAGCAGCCGCACCGGGACAGGGGCGTTAACCACTGAAGCTTTCTTT	CASSRTGTGALTTEAFF
TRBV20-1	TRBD1	TRBJ1-6	NA	TGCAGTTCCTATAACGATTTACAGGGGTTGGTGGGCAATTCACCCCTCCACTTT	CSSYNDLQGLVGNSPLHF
TRBV7-3	TRBD2	TRBJ2-1	few	TGTGCCAGCAGCTTTGTACTAGCGGACCGTAATGAGCAGTTCTTC	CASSFVLADRNEQFF
TRBV19	NA	TRBJ2-1	NA	TGTGCCAGTAGTATGGGTCGAGCAGGAGGGCATGAGCAGTTCTTC	CASSMGRAGGHEQFF
TRBV12-3/TRBV12-4	TRBD2	TRBJ2-3	NA	TGTGCCAGCAGTCAACCGACTACGGGGGGAGGTCTCACAGATACGCAGTATTTT	CASSQPTTGGGLTDTQYF
TRBV19	TRBD2	TRBJ2-2	few	TGTGCCAGTCGAGAGGGACTAGCGGACACCGGGGAGCTGTTTTTT	CASREGLADTGELFF
TRBV2	TRBD2	TRBJ2-2	few	TGTGCCAGCAGTGAATGGCGGGAGGACACCGGGGAGCTGTTTTTT	CASSEWREDTGELFF
TRBV4-1	NA	TRBJ2-3	few	TGCGCCAGCAGCCAAGATCGAAGTAGTTCCACAGATACGCAGTATTTT	CASSQDRSSSTDTQYF
TRBV12-3/TRBV12-4	TRBD2	TRBJ2-1	few	TGTGCCAGCAGTTTCCCAGCGGGAGCCTACAATGAGCAGTTCTTC	CASSFPAGAYNEQFF
TRBV13	TRBD2	TRBJ2-5	once	TGTGCCAGCAGCTTAGGACTAGCGAGAGAGACCCAGTACTTC	CASSLGLARETQYF
TRBV5-1	NA	TRBJ2-3	NA	TGCGCCAGCAGCTTAAACGGGGAGCTCAGCACAGATACGCAGTATTTT	CASSLNGELSTDTQYF
TRBV6-1	NA	TRBJ2-1	NA	TGTGCCAGCAGTCCCCGACGAGACAATGAGCAGTTCTTC	CASSPRRDNEQFF
TRBV20-1	NA	TRBJ2-5	NA	TGCAGTGCTAGGGGACGCGAGGAGACCCAGTACTTC	CSARGREETQYF
TRBV10-2	NA	TRBJ2-1	NA	TGCGCCAGCAGCAATCCCGGAAGGGGGTTAGCGGGTACGGGTAATGAGCAGTTCTTC	CASSNPGRGLAGTGNEQFF
TRBV6-2/TRBV6-3	TRBD2	TRBJ2-1	NA	TGTGCCAGCAGATACACCGGGACTAGCAACTATGAGCAGTTCTTC	CASRYTGTSNYEQFF